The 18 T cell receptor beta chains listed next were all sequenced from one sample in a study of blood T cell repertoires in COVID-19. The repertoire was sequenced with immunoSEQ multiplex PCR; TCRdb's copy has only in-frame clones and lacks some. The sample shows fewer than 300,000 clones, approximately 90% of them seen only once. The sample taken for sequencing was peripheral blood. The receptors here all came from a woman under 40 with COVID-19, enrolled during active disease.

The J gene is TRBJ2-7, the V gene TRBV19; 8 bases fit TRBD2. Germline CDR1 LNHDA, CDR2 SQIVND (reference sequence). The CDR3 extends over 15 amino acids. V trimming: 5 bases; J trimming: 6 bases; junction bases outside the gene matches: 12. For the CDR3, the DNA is TGTGCCAGTAGTGGTACTGGACTAGCTGGCTTCGAGCAGTACTTC. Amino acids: CASSGTGLAGFEQYF.

CDR3 amino acids: CASSVVKGAYYNEQFF. The CDR3 DNA sequence: TGTGCCAGCAGCGTAGTCAAGGGGGCTTACTACAATGAGCAGTTCTTC. V usage is TRBV9 and J usage is TRBJ2-1, with 7 bases lining up with TRBD1. Looked up from germline, CDR1 is SGDLS and CDR2 is YYNGEE. The CDR3 runs 16 residues. The V segment lost 0 bases and the J segment 3 bases; nucleotides outside the gene matches: 6.

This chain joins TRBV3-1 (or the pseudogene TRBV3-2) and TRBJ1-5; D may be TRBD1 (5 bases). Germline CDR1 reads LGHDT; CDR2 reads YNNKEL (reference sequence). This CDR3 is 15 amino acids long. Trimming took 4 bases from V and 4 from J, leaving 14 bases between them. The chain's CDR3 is CASSRSGQGNQPQHF. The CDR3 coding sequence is TGTGCCAGCAGCCGTTCAGGGCAAGGGAATCAGCCCCAGCATTTT.

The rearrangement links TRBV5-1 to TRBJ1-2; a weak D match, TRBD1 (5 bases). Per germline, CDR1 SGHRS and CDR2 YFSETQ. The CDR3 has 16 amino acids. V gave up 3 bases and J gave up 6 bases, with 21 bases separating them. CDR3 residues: CASSWGDDVVLNGYTF. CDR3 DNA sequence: TGCGCCAGCAGCTGGGGGGACGACGTCGTACTTAATGGCTACACCTTC.

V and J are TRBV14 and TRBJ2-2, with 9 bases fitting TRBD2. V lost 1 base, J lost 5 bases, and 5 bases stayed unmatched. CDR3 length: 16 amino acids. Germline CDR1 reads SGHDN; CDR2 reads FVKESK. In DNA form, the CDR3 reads TGTGCCAGCAGCCAAGGATCCAGCGGGAGGACCGGGGAGCTGTTTTTT. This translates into CASSQGSSGRTGELFF.

In DNA form, the CDR3 reads TGTGCCACCAGCAGAGATAGGGGGATTGGTGAAGCTTTCTTT. Its protein is CATSRDRGIGEAFF. The chain uses TRBV15 and TRBJ1-1; weak D call: TRBD1 (6 bases). CDR3 size: 14 residues. Germline loops: CDR1 LNHNV, CDR2 YYDKDF (reference sequence). Trimming removed 0 bases from V and 7 bases from J, with 12 bases in between.

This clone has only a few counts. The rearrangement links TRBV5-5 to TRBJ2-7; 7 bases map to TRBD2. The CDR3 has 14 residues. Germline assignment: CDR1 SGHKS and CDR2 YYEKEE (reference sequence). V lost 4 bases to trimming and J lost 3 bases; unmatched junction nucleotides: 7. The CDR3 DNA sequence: TGTGCCAGCAGCCTGGGAGGGATCGGCTACGAGCAGTACTTC. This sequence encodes CASSLGGIGYEQYF.

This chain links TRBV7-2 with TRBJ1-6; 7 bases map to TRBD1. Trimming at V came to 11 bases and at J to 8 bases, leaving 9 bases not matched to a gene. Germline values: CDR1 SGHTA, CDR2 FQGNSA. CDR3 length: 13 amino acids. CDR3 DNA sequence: TGTGCCGGGGCGGGACAGCTTGATTCACCCCTCCACTTT. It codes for CAGAGQLDSPLHF.

This CDR3 reads CASRQGGVAFF. The CDR3 coding sequence is TGTGCCAGCAGACAGGGGGGGGTAGCTTTCTTT. The chain joins TRBV19 to TRBJ1-1, with TRBD1 matching over 9 bases. This CDR3 is built from 11 residues. The V gene's germline CDR1 is LNHDA and CDR2 SQIVND (reference sequence). J was trimmed by 10 bases and V by 9 bases; bases with no gene match: 6.

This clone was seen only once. Here the CDR3 reads CASSRTGQGALNEQFF. CDR3 nucleotide sequence: TGTGCCAGCAGTCGAACGGGACAGGGGGCCCTCAATGAGCAGTTCTTC. The gene calls are TRBV28 and TRBJ2-1; 12 bases match TRBD1. CDR1 and CDR2 (germline): MDHEN, SYDVKM. V shed 5 bases, J shed 6 bases, and the junction held 8 bases outside the gene matches. CDR3 length: 16 residues.

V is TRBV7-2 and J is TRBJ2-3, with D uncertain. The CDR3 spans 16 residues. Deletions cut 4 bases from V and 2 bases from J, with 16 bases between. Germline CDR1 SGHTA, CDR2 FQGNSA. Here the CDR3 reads CASSSLGARTTDTQYF. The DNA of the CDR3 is TGTGCCAGCAGCTCCCTAGGAGCGAGAACCACAGATACGCAGTATTTT.

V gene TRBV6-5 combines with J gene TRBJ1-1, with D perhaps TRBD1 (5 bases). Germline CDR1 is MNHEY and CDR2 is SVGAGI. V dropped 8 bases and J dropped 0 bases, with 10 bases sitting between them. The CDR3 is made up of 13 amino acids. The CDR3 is CASQRGVNTEAFF. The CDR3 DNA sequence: TGTGCCAGCCAGCGGGGGGTGAACACTGAAGCTTTCTTT.

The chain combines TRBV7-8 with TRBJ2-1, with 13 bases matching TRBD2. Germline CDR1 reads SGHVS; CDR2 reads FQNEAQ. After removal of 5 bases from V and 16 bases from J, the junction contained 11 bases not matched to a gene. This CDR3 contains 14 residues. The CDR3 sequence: CASSRTSGRALLFF. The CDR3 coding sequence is TGTGCCAGCAGCCGCACTAGCGGGAGGGCCCTTTTATTCTTC.

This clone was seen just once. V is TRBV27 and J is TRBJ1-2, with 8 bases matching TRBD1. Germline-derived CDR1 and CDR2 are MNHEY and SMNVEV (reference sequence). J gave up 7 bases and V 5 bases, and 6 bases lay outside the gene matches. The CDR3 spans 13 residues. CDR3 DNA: TGTGCCAGCAGTCCCACGACAGGGGCTGGCTACACCTTC. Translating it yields CASSPTTGAGYTF.

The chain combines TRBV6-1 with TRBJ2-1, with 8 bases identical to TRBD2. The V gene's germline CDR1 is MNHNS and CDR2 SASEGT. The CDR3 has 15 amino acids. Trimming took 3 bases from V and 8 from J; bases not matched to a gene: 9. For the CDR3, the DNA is TGTGCCAGCAGTGAGACCCCGGGGGGGCCCCATGAGCAGTTCTTC. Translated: CASSETPGGPHEQFF.

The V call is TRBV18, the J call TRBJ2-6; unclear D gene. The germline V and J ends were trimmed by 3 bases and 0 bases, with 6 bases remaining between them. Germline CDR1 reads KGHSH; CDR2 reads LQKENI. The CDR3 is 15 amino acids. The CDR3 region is CASSPLDSGANVLTF. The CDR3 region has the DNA TGTGCCAGCTCACCGCTAGACTCTGGGGCCAACGTCCTGACTTTC.

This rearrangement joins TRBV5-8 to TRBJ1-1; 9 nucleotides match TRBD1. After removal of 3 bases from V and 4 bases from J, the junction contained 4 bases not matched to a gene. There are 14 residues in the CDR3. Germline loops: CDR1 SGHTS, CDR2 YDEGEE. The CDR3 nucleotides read TGTGCCAGCAGCTGGGGACAGGGAAGCACTGAAGCTTTCTTT. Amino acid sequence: CASSWGQGSTEAFF. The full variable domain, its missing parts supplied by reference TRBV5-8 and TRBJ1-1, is EAGVTQSPTHLIKTRGQQATLRCSPISGHTSVYWYQQALGLGLQFLLWYDEGEERNRGNFPPRFSGRQFPNYSSELNVNALELEDSALYLCASSWGQGSTEAFFGQGTRLTVV.

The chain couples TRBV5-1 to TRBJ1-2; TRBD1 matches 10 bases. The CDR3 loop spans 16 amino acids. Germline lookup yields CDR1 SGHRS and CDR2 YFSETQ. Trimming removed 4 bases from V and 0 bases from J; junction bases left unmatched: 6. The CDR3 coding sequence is TGCGCCAGCAGCGGGGGGACAGGGGCAGCTAACTATGGCTACACCTTC. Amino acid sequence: CASSGGTGAANYGYTF.